Below are 3 T cell receptor beta chains sequenced from a single sample in a study of shared clonotypes between healthy human individuals. Clones were read by immunoSEQ multiplex PCR, and TCRdb kept only the in-frame ones, dropping some. The sample lists over 2 million clones, 85% to 95% occurring once. Input material: naive CD4+ T cells from PBMCs. Subset meaning: CD45RA+ positively selected. Receptors were obtained from a man aged 18 to 30 in good health. Some clones in this sample may be carry-over from other donors' samples.

The chain uses TRBV28 and TRBJ2-5, with 7 bases lining up with TRBD2. This CDR3 contains 14 residues. Trimming took 2 bases from V and 4 from J; bases not matched to a gene: 4. Germline assignment: CDR1 MDHEN and CDR2 SYDVKM. This chain's CDR3 is CASSLAGVLETQYF. For the CDR3, the DNA is TGTGCCAGCAGTTTAGCGGGAGTCCTAGAGACCCAGTACTTC. Filled out from reference TRBV28 and TRBJ2-5, the complete variable domain reads DVKVTQSSRYLVKRTGEKVFLECVQDMDHENMFWYRQDPGLGLRLIYFSYDVKMKEKGDIPEGYSVSREKKERFSLILESASTNQTSMYLCASSLAGVLETQYFGPGTRLLVL.

The V and J genes are TRBV5-1 and TRBJ2-4; 11 bases agree with TRBD1. Germline V gives CDR1 SGHRS, CDR2 YFSETQ. Trimming cost V 4 bases and J 7 bases; bases outside gene matches: 4. The CDR3 totals 14 residues. The CDR3 loop is CASSIGQGANIQYF. CDR3 in DNA: TGCGCCAGCAGCATCGGACAGGGGGCGAACATTCAGTACTTC.

On this clone itself: Other DNA sequences in this sample translate to the same CDR3. The J gene is TRBJ2-3, the V gene TRBV5-1; TRBD2 aligns across 8 bases. This CDR3 has 15 amino acids. Germline V lookup: CDR1 SGHRS, CDR2 YFSETQ. V lost 1 base to trimming and J lost 3 bases; unmatched junction nucleotides: 4. The chain's CDR3 is CASSLMLAGTDTQYF. The CDR3 nucleotides read TGCGCCAGCAGCTTGATGTTAGCGGGAACAGATACGCAGTATTTT.